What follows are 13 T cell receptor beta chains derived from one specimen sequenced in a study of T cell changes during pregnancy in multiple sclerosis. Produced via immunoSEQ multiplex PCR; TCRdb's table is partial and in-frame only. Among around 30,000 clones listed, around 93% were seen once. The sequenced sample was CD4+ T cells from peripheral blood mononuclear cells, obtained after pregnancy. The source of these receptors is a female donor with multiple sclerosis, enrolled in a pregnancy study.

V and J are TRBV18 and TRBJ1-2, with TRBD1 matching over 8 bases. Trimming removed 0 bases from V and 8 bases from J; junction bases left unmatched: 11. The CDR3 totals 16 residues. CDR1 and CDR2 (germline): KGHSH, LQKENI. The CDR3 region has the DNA TGTGCCAGCTCACCACCGGACAGGGAAGTTCACGGGGGCTACACCTTC. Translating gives CASSPPDREVHGGYTF.

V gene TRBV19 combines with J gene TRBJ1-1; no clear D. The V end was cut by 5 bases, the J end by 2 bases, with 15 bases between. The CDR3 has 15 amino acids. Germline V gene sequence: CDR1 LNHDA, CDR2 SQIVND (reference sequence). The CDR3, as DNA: TGTGCCAGTAGTTACCCCCTGGGCTCAAACACTGAAGCTTTCTTT. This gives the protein CASSYPLGSNTEAFF.

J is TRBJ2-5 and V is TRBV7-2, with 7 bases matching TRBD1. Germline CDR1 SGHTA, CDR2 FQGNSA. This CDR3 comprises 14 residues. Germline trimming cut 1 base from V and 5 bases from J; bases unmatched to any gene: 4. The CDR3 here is CASSLDRGVETQYF. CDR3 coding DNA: TGTGCCAGCAGCTTAGACAGGGGAGTGGAGACCCAGTACTTC.

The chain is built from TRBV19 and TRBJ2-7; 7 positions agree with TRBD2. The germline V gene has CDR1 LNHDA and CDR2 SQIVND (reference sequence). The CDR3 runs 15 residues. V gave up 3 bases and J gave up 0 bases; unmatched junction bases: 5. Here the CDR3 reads CASSILRDYSYEQYF. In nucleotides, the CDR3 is TGTGCCAGTAGTATTCTCAGGGACTACTCCTACGAGCAGTACTTC.

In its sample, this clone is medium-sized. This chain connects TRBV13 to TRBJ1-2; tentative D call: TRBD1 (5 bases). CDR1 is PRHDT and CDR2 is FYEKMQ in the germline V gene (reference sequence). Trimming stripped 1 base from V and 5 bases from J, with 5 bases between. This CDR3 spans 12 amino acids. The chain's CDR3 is CASSLEGYGYTF. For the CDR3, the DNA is TGTGCCAGCAGCTTAGAGGGGTATGGCTACACCTTC.

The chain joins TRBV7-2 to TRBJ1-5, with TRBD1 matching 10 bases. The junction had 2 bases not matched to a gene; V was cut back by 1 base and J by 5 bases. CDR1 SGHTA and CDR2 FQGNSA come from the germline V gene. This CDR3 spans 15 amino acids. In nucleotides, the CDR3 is TGTGCCAGCAGCTTAGGGGACAGGGGTGATCAGCCCCAGCATTTT. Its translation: CASSLGDRGDQPQHF.

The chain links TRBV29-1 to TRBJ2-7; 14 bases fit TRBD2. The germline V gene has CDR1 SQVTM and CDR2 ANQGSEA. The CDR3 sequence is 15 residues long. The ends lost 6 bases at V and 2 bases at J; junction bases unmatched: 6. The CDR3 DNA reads TGCAGCGTAGGGTGGGGACTAGCGGGGGCCTACGAGCAGTACTTC. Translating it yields CSVGWGLAGAYEQYF.

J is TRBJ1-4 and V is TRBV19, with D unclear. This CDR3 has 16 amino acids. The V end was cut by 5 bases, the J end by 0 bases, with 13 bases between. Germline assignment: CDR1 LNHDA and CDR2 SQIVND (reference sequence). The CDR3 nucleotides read TGTGCCAGTAGTCGCCGCGCGCCTGCAACTAATGAAAAACTGTTTTTT. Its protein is CASSRRAPATNEKLFF.

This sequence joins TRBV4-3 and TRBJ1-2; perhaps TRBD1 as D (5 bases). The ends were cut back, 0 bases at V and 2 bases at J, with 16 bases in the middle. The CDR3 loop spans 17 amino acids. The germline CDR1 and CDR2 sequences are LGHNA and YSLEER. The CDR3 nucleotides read TGCGCCAGCAGCCAAGATGCTACAACAGGAGGGAACTATGGCTACACCTTC. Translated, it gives CASSQDATTGGNYGYTF.

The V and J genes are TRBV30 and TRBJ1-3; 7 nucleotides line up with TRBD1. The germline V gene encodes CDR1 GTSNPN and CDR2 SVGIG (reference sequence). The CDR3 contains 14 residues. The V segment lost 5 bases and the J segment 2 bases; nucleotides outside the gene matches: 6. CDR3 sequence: CAWDRVVAGNTIYF. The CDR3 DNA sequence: TGTGCCTGGGACAGGGTTGTGGCTGGAAACACCATATATTTT.

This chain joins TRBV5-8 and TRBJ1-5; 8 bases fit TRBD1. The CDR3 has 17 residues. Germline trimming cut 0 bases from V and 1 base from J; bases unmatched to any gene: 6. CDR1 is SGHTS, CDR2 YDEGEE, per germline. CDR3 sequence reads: CASSLGAGGGSNQPQHF. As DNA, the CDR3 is TGTGCCAGCAGCTTGGGGGCAGGGGGCGGAAGCAATCAGCCCCAGCATTTT. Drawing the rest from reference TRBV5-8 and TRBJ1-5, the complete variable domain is EAGVTQSPTHLIKTRGQQATLRCSPISGHTSVYWYQQALGLGLQFLLWYDEGEERNRGNFPPRFSGRQFPNYSSELNVNALELEDSALYLCASSLGAGGGSNQPQHFGDGTRLSIL.

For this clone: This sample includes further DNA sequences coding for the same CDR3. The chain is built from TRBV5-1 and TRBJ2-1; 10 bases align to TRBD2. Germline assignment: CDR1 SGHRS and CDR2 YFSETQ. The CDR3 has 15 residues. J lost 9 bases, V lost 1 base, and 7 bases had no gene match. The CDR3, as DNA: TGCGCCAGCAGCTTGTCGCTAGCGGGAGAAGGTGAGCAGTTCTTC. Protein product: CASSLSLAGEGEQFF.

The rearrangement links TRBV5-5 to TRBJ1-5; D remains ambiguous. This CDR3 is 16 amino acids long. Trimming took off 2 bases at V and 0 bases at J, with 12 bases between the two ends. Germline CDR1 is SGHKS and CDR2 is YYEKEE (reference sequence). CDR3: CASSFSEGYSNQPQHF. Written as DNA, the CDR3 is TGTGCCAGCAGCTTTTCGGAGGGTTATAGCAATCAGCCCCAGCATTTT.